Listed here are 12 T cell receptor beta chains from one sample, sequenced in a study of response to subunit inactivated influenza vaccine. TCRdb re-called the RT-PCR reads with MiXCR, one entry per CDR3 protein. The table shows roughly 790,000 distinct CDR3 sequences, with 21% occurring only once. Sequenced material: PBMCs from blood, taken 5 days after vaccination. Receptors originate from a man aged 45-60 years who received an inactivated influenza vaccine.

Only a few counts were recorded for this clonotype. One end of the junction is discordant with germline, which a read error may explain. This chain joins TRBV20-1 and TRBJ2-2, with 7 positions matching TRBD2. Germline CDR1 and CDR2: DFQATT and SNEGSKA (reference sequence). The CDR3 sequence is 11 residues long. CDR3 region: CSARGLTHEIF. The DNA for the CDR3 is TGCAGTGCTAGGGGACTAACCCATGAGATTTTT.

The rearrangement links TRBV24-1 to TRBJ1-1; maybe TRBD1 (6 bases). The CDR3 extends over 13 amino acids. Germline loops: CDR1 KGHDR, CDR2 SFDVKD. V lost 2 bases, J lost 7 bases, and 10 bases lay in between. CDR3 DNA: TGTGCCACCAGTGATTCACAGGGATATGAAGCTTTCTTT. Translated, it gives CATSDSQGYEAFF.

This clonotype turned up a few times. The chain recombines TRBV10-3 with TRBJ2-2; a weak D match, TRBD1 (6 bases). CDR1 ENHRY and CDR2 SYGVKD come from the germline V gene. CDR3 length equals 15 residues. V lost 6 bases, J lost 5 bases, and 16 bases lay in between. The CDR3 loop reads CAIRPTGSRTGELFF. The DNA for the CDR3 is TGTGCCATCAGACCCACAGGGTCGAGAACCGGGGAGCTGTTTTTT.

This sequence joins TRBV7-2 and TRBJ1-2; no firm D call. Trimming pared 1 base from V and 2 bases from J, leaving 11 bases between. There are 15 residues in the CDR3. Germline CDR1 and CDR2: SGHTA and FQGNSA. This chain's CDR3 is CASSLEVFLNYGYTF. CDR3 sequence (DNA): TGTGCCAGCAGCTTAGAGGTGTTTCTAAACTATGGCTACACCTTC.

The gene calls are TRBV10-2 and TRBJ2-5; D may correspond to TRBD1 or TRBD2 (5 bases each). The CDR3 is made up of 13 amino acids. Trimming removed 6 bases from V and 5 bases from J, with 13 bases in between. CDR1 is WSHSY and CDR2 is SAAADI in the germline V gene. CDR3 residues: CASRMGVRETQYF. The CDR3 coding sequence is TGCGCCAGCAGGATGGGGGTCCGCGAGACCCAGTACTTC.

This clonotype was seen at least ten times. This chain connects TRBV5-1 to TRBJ2-7; 7 nucleotides align to TRBD1. Trimming removed 4 bases from V and 13 bases from J; junction bases left unmatched: 11. The CDR3 sequence is 12 residues long. In germline, CDR1 is SGHRS, CDR2 YFSETQ. CDR3 in amino acids: CASSENSGTVYF. The CDR3 bases are TGCGCCAGCAGCGAAAATTCCGGGACAGTTTACTTC.

The chain carries TRBV9 and TRBJ2-3, with D possibly TRBD1 on 6 matching bases. Trimming took 0 bases from V and 0 from J, leaving 11 bases between them. The CDR3 contains 16 residues. CDR1 and CDR2 from the germline V gene are SGDLS and YYNGEE. The DNA of the CDR3 is TGTGCCAGCAGCGTAGAGTGGGGGCTGAGCACAGATACGCAGTATTTT. Translation: CASSVEWGLSTDTQYF.

The rearrangement links TRBV3-1 to TRBJ1-1; 7 bases match TRBD1. V shed 1 base, J shed 1 base, and the junction held 6 bases outside the gene matches. Germline lookup yields CDR1 LGHDT and CDR2 YNNKEL (reference sequence). The CDR3 sequence is 16 residues long. The CDR3 loop is CASSQGWTGRNTEAFF. In nucleotides, the CDR3 is TGTGCCAGCAGCCAAGGATGGACAGGTCGGAACACTGAAGCTTTCTTT.

This clonotype was seen a handful of times. V usage is TRBV12-3 or TRBV12-4 and J usage is TRBJ2-3; the D gene is possibly TRBD1 (6 bases). The CDR3 has 14 amino acids. The V end lost 2 bases, the J end lost 5 bases, and 11 bases lay between the germline ends. The CDR3 nucleotides read TGTGCCAGCAGTTTAATGGGGGCAGGAGATACGCAGTATTTT. This translates into CASSLMGAGDTQYF.

This clonotype was recorded a few times. This chain uses TRBV7-8 with TRBJ2-1; D gene unclear. This CDR3 contains 15 residues. From germline, CDR1 is SGHVS and CDR2 FQNEAQ. V was cut by 1 base and J by 6 bases, with 13 bases left in between. The CDR3 region has the DNA TGTGCCAGCAGCTTAGTGGCAACTGCATCCAATGAGCAGTTCTTC. It specifies CASSLVATASNEQFF.

This sequence joins TRBV3-1 and TRBJ2-3, with D unclear. Looked up from germline, CDR1 is LGHDT and CDR2 is YNNKEL (reference sequence). This CDR3 region has 18 residues. V was clipped by 0 bases and J by 1 base, with 17 bases between them. DNA for the CDR3: TGTGCCAGCAGCCAAGACCCCTTAGCCTCTTCGGGCACAGATACGCAGTATTTT. Translated: CASSQDPLASSGTDTQYF.

This clonotype was observed a few times. As DNA, the CDR3 is TGTGCCCGTCGCAGCGGGCCTTGGGAAGAGACCCAGTACTTC. This encodes CARRSGPWEETQYF. V is TRBV6-1 and J is TRBJ2-5; D perhaps matches TRBD2 (6 bases). The CDR3 contains 14 residues. V lost 11 bases to trimming and J lost 3 bases, with 19 bases between them. Germline V gene sequence: CDR1 MNHNS, CDR2 SASEGT.